The present T cell receptor (beta chain) was sequenced within a study of blood T cell repertoires in COVID-19. The germline V gene has CDR1 SGHTA and CDR2 FQGNSA. V was cut by 0 bases and J by 2 bases, with 7 bases left in between. The CDR3 totals 14 residues. In the original workflow: Nucleated cell number was recorded as an estimate derived from reference gene primer amplification. The repertoire was sequenced with immunoSEQ multiplex PCR; TCRdb's copy has only in-frame clones and lacks some. The D gene and trimming were derived from the DNA, and the V and J assignments and clone size from that table. This sample has 200,000 to 300,000 clones, with 75% to 90% found just once.

The origin of this receptor is a human donor in a cohort sampled during active COVID-19. V and J are TRBV7-2 and TRBJ2-5; D is unresolved. Sequenced input: peripheral blood. This CDR3 is CASSLATEQETQYF. The CDR3 nucleotides read TGTGCCAGCAGCTTAGCTACAGAGCAAGAGACCCAGTACTTC.